A single sample is the source of the 5 T cell receptor beta chains below, sequenced in a study of T cell responses to AZD1222 COVID-19 vaccine. TCRdb keeps only in-frame clones here, not all; method: immunoSEQ multiplex PCR. The sample yields 120,000 to 150,000 clones, under 95% seen once. The sequencing used peripheral blood, collected on day 0 of AZD1222 vaccination. The receptors shown here come from an adult in good health.

The chain employs TRBV27 and TRBJ1-1; TRBD1 might be the D (6 bases). The germline V and J ends were trimmed by 4 bases and 11 bases, with 23 bases remaining between them. Germline-derived CDR1 and CDR2 are MNHEY and SMNVEV (reference sequence). The CDR3 covers 15 residues. CDR3 DNA sequence: TGTGCCAGCAGTTCAGGAACCACAGGGAGTGCGGTTGCTTTCTTT. Its translation: CASSSGTTGSAVAFF.

V is TRBV28 and J is TRBJ1-3; tentative D call: TRBD1 (6 bases). There are 16 residues in the CDR3. Trimming shortened V by 2 bases and J by 1 base, and 12 bases separated the two germline ends. Germline CDR1 reads MDHEN; CDR2 reads SYDVKM. The CDR3 DNA sequence: TGTGCCAGCAGTTTAGCAGGGGAATTTTCTGGAAACACCATATATTTT. Translated: CASSLAGEFSGNTIYF.

This chain connects TRBV6-5 to TRBJ1-6; no clear D. With 2 bases removed from V and 7 bases from J, the gap between germline ends came to 9 bases. The CDR3 runs to 14 residues. CDR1 and CDR2 (germline): MNHEY, SVGAGI. CDR3 sequence (DNA): TGTGCCAGCAGTTACAGGGCCTGGAATTCACCCCTCCACTTT. Translated, it gives CASSYRAWNSPLHF.

The rearrangement joins TRBV10-1 to TRBJ2-1; TRBD1 might be the D (6 bases). The CDR3 contains 13 residues. With 6 bases removed from V and 10 bases from J, the gap between germline ends came to 16 bases. Germline V gene lookup returns CDR1 WNHNN and CDR2 SYGVQD (reference sequence). For the CDR3, the DNA is TGCGCCAGCAGAAAAAACAGGGTAGGAGAGCAGTTCTTC. It codes for CASRKNRVGEQFF.

The chain is built from TRBV9 and TRBJ1-2; D is undetermined. Germline assignment: CDR1 SGDLS and CDR2 YYNGEE. Trimming removed 4 bases from V and 4 bases from J, with 14 bases in between. The CDR3 consists of 14 residues. The CDR3 nucleotides are TGTGCCAGCAGCCCCCCGCTCGCCGGCTATGGCTACACCTTC. Its translation is CASSPPLAGYGYTF.